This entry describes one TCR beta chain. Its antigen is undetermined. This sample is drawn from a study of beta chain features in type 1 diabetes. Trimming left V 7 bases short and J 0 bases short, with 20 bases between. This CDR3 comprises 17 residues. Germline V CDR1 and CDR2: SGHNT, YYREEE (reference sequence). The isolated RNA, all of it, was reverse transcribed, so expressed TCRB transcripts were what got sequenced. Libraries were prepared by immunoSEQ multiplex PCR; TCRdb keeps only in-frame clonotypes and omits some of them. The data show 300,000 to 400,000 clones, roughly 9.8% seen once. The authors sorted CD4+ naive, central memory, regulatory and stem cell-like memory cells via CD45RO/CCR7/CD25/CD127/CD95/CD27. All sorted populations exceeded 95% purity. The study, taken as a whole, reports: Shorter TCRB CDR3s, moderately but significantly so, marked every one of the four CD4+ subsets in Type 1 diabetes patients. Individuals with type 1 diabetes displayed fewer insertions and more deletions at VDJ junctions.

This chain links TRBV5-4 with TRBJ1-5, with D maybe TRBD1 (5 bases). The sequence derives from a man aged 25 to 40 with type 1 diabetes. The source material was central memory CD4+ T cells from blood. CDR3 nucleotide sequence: TGTGCCAGCGGGGCGGTTCAATCGCCGCATAGCAATCAGCCCCAGCATTTT. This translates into CASGAVQSPHSNQPQHF.